Shown below are 8 T cell receptor beta chains from a single sample sequenced in a study of blood T cell repertoires in COVID-19. The assay was immunoSEQ multiplex PCR, and TCRdb's table has in-frame clones only and misses some. The table lists roughly 60,000 clones, roughly four fifths of them singletons, with roughly 3.9% in the top ten. The sample consisted of peripheral blood. The receptors come from a man in his sixties with acute or convalescent COVID-19.

J is TRBJ1-1 and V is TRBV7-3; no firm D call. The CDR3 consists of 13 residues. Germline values: CDR1 SGHTA, CDR2 FQGTGA. The germline V and J ends were trimmed by 5 bases and 1 base, with 8 bases remaining between them. CDR3 coding DNA: TGTGCCAGCAGCCCCCAGAAGAACACTGAAGCTTTCTTT. Its protein is CASSPQKNTEAFF.

The chain combines TRBV6-6 with TRBJ1-2, with 8 positions matching TRBD1. V was pared by 6 bases and J by 7 bases, with 7 bases of the junction left unmatched. This CDR3 is built from 13 residues. Germline-derived CDR1 and CDR2 are MNHNY and SVGAGI (reference sequence). The CDR3 bases are TGTGCCAGCAGGAGGACAGGGCTAGGTGGCTACACCTTC. The encoded protein is CASRRTGLGGYTF.

V and J are TRBV7-2 and TRBJ1-1, with 7 bases lining up with TRBD1. V was clipped by 4 bases and J by 7 bases; unmatched bases: 9. The CDR3 is made up of 14 amino acids. Per germline, CDR1 SGHTA and CDR2 FQGNSA. The chain's CDR3 is CASSSRQGRVEAFF. As DNA, the CDR3 is TGTGCCAGCAGCTCGAGACAGGGACGGGTTGAAGCTTTCTTT.

This chain joins TRBV5-1 and TRBJ2-2; D uncertain. The CDR3 runs 13 residues. The V end was cut by 1 base, the J end by 4 bases, with 5 bases between. Germline CDR1 is SGHRS and CDR2 is YFSETQ. CDR3 DNA sequence: TGCGCCAGCAGCTTGTCCCTCACCGGGGAGCTGTTTTTT. Its translation: CASSLSLTGELFF.

The chain is built from TRBV28 and TRBJ1-2; D gene uncertain. V was pared by 5 bases and J by 6 bases, with 10 bases between. The CDR3 has 12 amino acids. Germline CDR1 MDHEN, CDR2 SYDVKM. CDR3 protein: CASSAMVDGYTF. DNA of the CDR3: TGTGCCAGCAGTGCTATGGTAGATGGCTACACCTTC.

V gene TRBV7-8 combines with J gene TRBJ1-2, with 8 bases fitting TRBD1. The CDR3 loop spans 12 amino acids. V lost 5 bases, J lost 13 bases, and 9 bases stayed unmatched. The germline gives CDR1 SGHVS, CDR2 FQNEAQ. CDR3 sequence (DNA): TGTGCCAGCAGCCGTAACCGGGACAGGACCACCTTC. Amino acids: CASSRNRDRTTF.

The chain employs TRBV19 and TRBJ1-5; 7 bases agree with TRBD1. V gave up 6 bases and J gave up 5 bases; unmatched junction bases: 7. The CDR3 extends over 14 amino acids. CDR1 is LNHDA, CDR2 SQIVND, per germline (reference sequence). The CDR3 protein is CASSPATGHQPQHF. In DNA form, the CDR3 reads TGTGCCAGTAGCCCTGCGACAGGGCATCAGCCCCAGCATTTT.

V is TRBV5-8 and J is TRBJ2-1; TRBD2 matches 11 bases. CDR3 length: 16 amino acids. J lost 6 bases, V lost 10 bases, and 15 bases had no gene match. Germline V gene lookup returns CDR1 SGHTS and CDR2 YDEGEE. This chain's CDR3 is CAGLAGGPHLSNEQFF. The CDR3 DNA sequence: TGTGCCGGTTTAGCGGGGGGGCCACATTTAAGCAATGAGCAGTTCTTC.